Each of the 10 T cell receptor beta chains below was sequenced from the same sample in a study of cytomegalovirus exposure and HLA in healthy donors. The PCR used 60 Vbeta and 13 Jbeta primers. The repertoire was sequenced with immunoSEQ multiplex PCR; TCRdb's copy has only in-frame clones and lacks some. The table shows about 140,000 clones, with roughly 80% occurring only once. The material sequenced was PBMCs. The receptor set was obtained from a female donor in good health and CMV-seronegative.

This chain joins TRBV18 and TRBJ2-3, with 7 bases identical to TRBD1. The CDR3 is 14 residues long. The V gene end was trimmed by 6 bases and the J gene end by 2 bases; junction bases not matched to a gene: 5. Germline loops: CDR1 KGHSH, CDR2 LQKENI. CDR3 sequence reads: CASSRDSDTDTQYF. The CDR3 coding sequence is TGTGCCAGCTCCCGGGACAGCGACACAGATACGCAGTATTTT.

CDR3 region: CASSLLAGRGEQFF. CDR3 sequence (DNA): TGTGCCAGCAGCTTACTGGCGGGTCGAGGCGAGCAGTTCTTC. The chain combines TRBV7-2 with TRBJ2-1, with a possible D match to TRBD2 (5 bases). The CDR3 loop spans 14 amino acids. Per germline, CDR1 SGHTA and CDR2 FQGNSA. V was clipped by 2 bases and J by 10 bases, with 15 bases between them.

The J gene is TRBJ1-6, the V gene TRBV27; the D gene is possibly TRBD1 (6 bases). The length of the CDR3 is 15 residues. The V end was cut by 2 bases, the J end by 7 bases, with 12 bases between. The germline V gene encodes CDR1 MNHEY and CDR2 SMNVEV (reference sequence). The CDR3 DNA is TGTGCCAGCAGTTTAACTTGGCAGGGGAATTCACCCCTCCACTTT. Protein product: CASSLTWQGNSPLHF.

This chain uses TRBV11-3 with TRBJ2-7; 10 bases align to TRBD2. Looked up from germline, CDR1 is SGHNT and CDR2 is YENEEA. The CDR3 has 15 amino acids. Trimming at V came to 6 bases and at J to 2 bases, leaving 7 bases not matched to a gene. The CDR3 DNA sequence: TGTGCCAGCAGTCCCGGACTAGCGGTGGCCTACGAGCAGTACTTC. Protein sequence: CASSPGLAVAYEQYF.

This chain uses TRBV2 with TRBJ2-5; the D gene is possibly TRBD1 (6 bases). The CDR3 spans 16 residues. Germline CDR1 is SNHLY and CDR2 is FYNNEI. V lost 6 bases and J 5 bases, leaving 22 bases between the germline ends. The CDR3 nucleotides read TGTGCCAGCAGAGACAGCCGACAGGCTCTAGGCGAGACCCAGTACTTC. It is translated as CASRDSRQALGETQYF.

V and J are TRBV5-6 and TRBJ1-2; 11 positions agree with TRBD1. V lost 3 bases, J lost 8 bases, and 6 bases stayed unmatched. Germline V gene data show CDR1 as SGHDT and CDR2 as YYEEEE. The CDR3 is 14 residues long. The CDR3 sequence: CASSYGQGAMGYTF. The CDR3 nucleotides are TGTGCCAGCAGCTACGGACAGGGGGCGATGGGCTACACCTTC.

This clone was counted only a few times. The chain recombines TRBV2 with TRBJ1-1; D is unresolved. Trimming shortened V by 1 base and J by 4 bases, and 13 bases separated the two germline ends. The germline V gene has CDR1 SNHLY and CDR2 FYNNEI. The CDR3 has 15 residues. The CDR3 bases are TGTGCCAGCAGTGAAGGCAGGATCTATGGCACTGAAGCTTTCTTT. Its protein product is CASSEGRIYGTEAFF.

CDR3 DNA: TGTGCCAGCAGCGACAGTGATTACTATGGCTACACCTTC. It encodes CASSDSDYYGYTF. The rearrangement uses TRBV28 and TRBJ1-2, with D perhaps TRBD1 (5 bases). V gave up 6 bases and J gave up 3 bases, with 11 bases separating them. The germline V gene encodes CDR1 MDHEN and CDR2 SYDVKM. This CDR3 has 13 amino acids.

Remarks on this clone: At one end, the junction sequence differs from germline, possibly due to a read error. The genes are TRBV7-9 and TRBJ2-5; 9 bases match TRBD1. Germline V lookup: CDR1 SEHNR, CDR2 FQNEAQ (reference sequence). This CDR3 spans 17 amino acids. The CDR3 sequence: CSSSSTGGGKIQETQYF. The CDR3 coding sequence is TGTTCCAGCAGCTCCACAGGGGGCGGTAAAATACAAGAGACCCAGTACTTC.

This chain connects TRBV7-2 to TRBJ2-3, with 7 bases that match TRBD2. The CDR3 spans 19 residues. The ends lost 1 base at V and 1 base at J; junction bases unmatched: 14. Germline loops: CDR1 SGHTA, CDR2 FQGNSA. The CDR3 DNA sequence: TGTGCCAGCAGCTTAGAGGGACTACCTGGGATATTTGGCACAGATACGCAGTATTTT. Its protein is CASSLEGLPGIFGTDTQYF.